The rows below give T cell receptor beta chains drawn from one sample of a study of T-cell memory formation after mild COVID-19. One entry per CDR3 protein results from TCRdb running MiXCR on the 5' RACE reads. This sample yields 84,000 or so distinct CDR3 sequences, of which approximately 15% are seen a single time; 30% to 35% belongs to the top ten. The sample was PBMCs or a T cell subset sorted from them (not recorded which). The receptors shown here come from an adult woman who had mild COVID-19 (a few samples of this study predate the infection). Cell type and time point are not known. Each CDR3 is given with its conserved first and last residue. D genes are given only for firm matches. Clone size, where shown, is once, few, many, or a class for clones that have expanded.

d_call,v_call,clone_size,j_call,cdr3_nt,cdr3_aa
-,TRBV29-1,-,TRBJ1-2,TGCAGCGCCCGGACAGAACTAAATGGCTACACCTTC,CSARTELNGYTF
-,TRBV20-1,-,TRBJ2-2,TGCAGTGCTAGAGATAGCGGCGGGGGCTTCGCCGGGGAGCTGTTTTTT,CSARDSGGGFAGELFF
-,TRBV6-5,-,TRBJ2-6,TGTGCCAGCAGTTACGCGAGGACTGGGGCCAACGTCCTGACTTTC,CASSYARTGANVLTF
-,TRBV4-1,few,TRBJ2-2,TGCGCCAGCAGCGGGAGGTATTCGAACACCGGGGAGCTGTTTTTT,CASSGRYSNTGELFF
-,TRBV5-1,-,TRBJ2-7,TGCGCCAGCAGCGATGACAGGTCCTACTACGAGCAGTACTTC,CASSDDRSYYEQYF
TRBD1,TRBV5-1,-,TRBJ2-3,TGCGCCAGCAGCCCAGGGACAGGCGGCATATTCACAGATACGCAGTATTTT,CASSPGTGGIFTDTQYF
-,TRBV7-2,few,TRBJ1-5,TGTGCCAGCAGCTTAGTTAGTTCCGCAGGAAATCAGCCCCAGCATTTT,CASSLVSSAGNQPQHF
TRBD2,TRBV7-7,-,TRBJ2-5,TGTGCCAGCAGCTTTTCGACATCCGGGGGGGGGCGTAGCGAGACCCAGTACTTC,CASSFSTSGGGRSETQYF
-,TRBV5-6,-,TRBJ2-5,TGTGCCAGCAGCTTGGCAGGGATGGGGGAGACCCAGTACTTC,CASSLAGMGETQYF
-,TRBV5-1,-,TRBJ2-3,TGCGCCAGTACGACGACAGCCAGGGGCACAGATACGCAGTATTTT,CASTTTARGTDTQYF
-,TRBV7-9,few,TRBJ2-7,TGTGCCAGCAGCCCCCCCCCCGATGGCTACGAGCAGTACTTC,CASSPPPDGYEQYF
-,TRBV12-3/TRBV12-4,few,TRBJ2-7,TGTGCCAGCACCCTAGATACCTACGAGCAGTACTTC,CASTLDTYEQYF
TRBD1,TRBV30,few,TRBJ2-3,TGTGCCTGGAGTGTTGGGCAGGGGGACACAGATACGCAGTATTTT,CAWSVGQGDTDTQYF
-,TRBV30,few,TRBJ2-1,TGTGCCTGGAGTACCCTTGAGCAGTTCTTC,CAWSTLEQFF
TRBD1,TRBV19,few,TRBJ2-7,TGTGCCAGTAGTATAGATGGGACAGCCTACTACGAGCAGTACTTC,CASSIDGTAYYEQYF
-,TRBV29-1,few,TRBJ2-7,TGCAGCGTTGAAGGGACAGCCTACGAGCAGTACTTC,CSVEGTAYEQYF
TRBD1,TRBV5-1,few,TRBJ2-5,TGCGCCAGCAGTCCGGACAGGGGTCGCCAAGAGACCCAGTACTTC,CASSPDRGRQETQYF
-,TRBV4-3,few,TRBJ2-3,TGCGCCAGCAGCCTTCACGGACAAGACACAGATACGCAGTATTTT,CASSLHGQDTDTQYF